The clone carrying this TCR beta chain came up once. Its antigen is still unknown. The source of the sample is a study of shared clonotypes between healthy human individuals. General observations from the study: Lower generation probabilities were found for non-shared clonotypes than for those shared by all four donors. On the whole, naive subsets had larger estimated richness than memory subsets had.

The CDR3 totals 14 residues. V gave up 4 bases and J gave up 3 bases; unmatched junction bases: 5. Germline V gene sequence: CDR1 SNHLY, CDR2 FYNNEI. Only Caucasian adults living in Nashville, Tennessee made up the donor group. The table came from immunoSEQ multiplex PCR; TCRdb's copy has only in-frame clones and leaves some out. The data show 1,500,000 or so clones, 96% seen once. Sequencing used naive CD4+ T cells sorted from blood. Subset defined: CD45RA+ positively selected. This clonotype was obtained from a young man in good health. The V and J genes are TRBV2 and TRBJ1-1, with TRBD1 matching 7 bases. This CDR3 is CASSVQGVHTEAFF. CDR3 DNA: TGTGCCAGCAGTGTCCAGGGGGTGCACACTGAAGCTTTCTTT.